This record covers a single T cell receptor beta chain. This entry is derived from a study of cytomegalovirus exposure and HLA in healthy donors. Whole-study context: Inside one of the first data releases sat about 85 million unique TCRs taken from HLA-typed donors.

The V gene lost 5 bases and the J gene lost 6 bases, with 17 bases spanning the gap. The CDR3 is 15 amino acids. Germline CDR1 reads MNHNS; CDR2 reads SASEGT. PCR involved 60 Vbeta and 13 Jbeta primers. The protocol was immunoSEQ multiplex PCR, while the TCRdb copy is restricted to in-frame clones and leaves out a portion. The table includes 250,000 or so clones, around 90% detected once. The sequence was collected from a girl aged 2-9 years in good health and CMV-seronegative. V is TRBV6-1 and J is TRBJ1-5; D possibly corresponds to TRBD1 (5 bases). Sequenced material: PBMCs. The CDR3 nucleotides are TGTGCCAGCAGTACCGGGACCCCGGGAGGTCAGCCCCAGCATTTT. This gives the protein CASSTGTPGGQPQHF.